This T cell receptor (beta chain) came from a study of blood T cell repertoires in COVID-19. Study overall: Samples came from the United States, Italy and Spain, spanning acute and convalescent COVID-19.

The CDR3 has 16 residues. Trimming removed 4 bases at V and 6 bases at J, with 19 bases between. CDR1 and CDR2 from the germline V gene are MDHEN and SYDVKM. Methods used by the authors: Amplification from reference gene primers served as the basis for estimated nucleated cell counts. The repertoire was sequenced with immunoSEQ multiplex PCR; TCRdb's copy has only in-frame clones and lacks some. V, J and clone size were drawn from that table, and D and trimming were deduced from the DNA. Seen here are roughly 88,000 clones, roughly 80% observed once, and the top ten hold roughly 15%. This receptor was taken from a woman older than 75 with active or convalescent COVID-19. The sample taken for sequencing was peripheral blood. V and J are TRBV28 and TRBJ1-5; D may be TRBD1 (5 bases). The CDR3 here is CASSSWGGGLGQPQHF. Written as DNA, the CDR3 is TGTGCCAGCAGTTCTTGGGGCGGTGGGCTCGGTCAGCCCCAGCATTTT.